Included here is one T cell receptor beta chain sequence, with context. These data originate in a study of T cell responses to AZD1222 COVID-19 vaccine. Repertoires were generated with immunoSEQ multiplex PCR, while TCRdb's copy carries only in-frame clones and drops some. There are about 150,000 clones in the sample; 87% occur only once, and approximately 9% lies in the top ten. Per the germline V gene, CDR1 is DFQATT and CDR2 is SNEGSKA (reference sequence). The length of the CDR3 is 11 residues. Trimming took off 7 bases at V and 3 bases at J, with 10 bases between the two ends. The sequence came from an adult who received the AZD1222 COVID-19 vaccine. This specimen consisted of peripheral blood, obtained 28 days after the second AZD1222 dose. The chain couples TRBV20-1 to TRBJ2-7; possible D gene TRBD1, 5 bases. The CDR3 DNA is TGCAGTGGATCGACAGACTACGAGCAGTACTTC. Amino acid sequence: CSGSTDYEQYF.